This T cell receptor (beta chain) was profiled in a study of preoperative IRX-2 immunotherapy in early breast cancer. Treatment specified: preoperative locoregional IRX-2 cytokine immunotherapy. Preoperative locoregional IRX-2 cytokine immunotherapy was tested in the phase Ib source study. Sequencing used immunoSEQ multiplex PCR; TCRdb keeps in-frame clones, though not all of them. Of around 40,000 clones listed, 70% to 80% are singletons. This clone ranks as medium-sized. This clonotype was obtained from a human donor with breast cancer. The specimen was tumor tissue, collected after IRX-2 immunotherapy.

CDR3 nucleotides: TGTGCCAGCAGTGTTATGACCTTCAATGAGCAGTTCTTC. This codes for CASSVMTFNEQFF. This chain connects TRBV6-8 to TRBJ2-1; no clear D gene. V lost 5 bases to trimming and J lost 6 bases, with 11 bases between them. CDR1 MNHGY and CDR2 SAAAGT come from the germline V gene. The CDR3 totals 13 residues.